This T cell receptor beta chain originates from a study of technical replicates of blood from a few donors. After removal of 5 bases from V and 4 bases from J, the junction contained 7 bases not matched to a gene. The CDR3 totals 17 residues. Germline CDR1 is LNHDA and CDR2 is SQIVND (reference sequence). Using immunoSEQ multiplex PCR, the repertoire was profiled, and TCRdb retains in-frame clones only, with some absent. This repertoire shows approximately 81,000 clones, roughly 95% found once; its top ten account for around 0.4%. The sample comprised T cells isolated from PBMCs. The chain employs TRBV19 and TRBJ2-4; TRBD2 agrees at 14 bases. The TCR originated in a human donor in good health. CDR3 coding DNA: TGTGCCAGTAGTTCCGGACTAGCGGGAGGATCAAAAAACATTCAGTACTTC. Translation: CASSSGLAGGSKNIQYF.